The 32 T cell receptor beta chains below come from one sample, sequenced in a study of molecular identifiers for immune sequencing clone quantification. Each CDR3 protein is one row after TCRdb ran MiXCR on the PCR reads. The sample lists approximately 670,000 distinct CDR3 sequences; nearly 20% were seen once. Specimen: naive CD8+ T cells from blood, with Jurkat cell RNA spiked in. As for subset: FACS-sorted CD8+CD4-CCR7+CD45RA+ naive T cells. The receptors originated from a human donor in good health. Some libraries in this study had Jurkat cell RNA spiked in.

This clonotype was seen many times. The chain recombines TRBV12-3 or TRBV12-4 with TRBJ2-6; the D is unclear. The CDR3 is 15 amino acids. V shed 5 bases and J shed 1 base, with 9 bases lying between them. The CDR3 sequence: CASSKLGSGANVLTF. The CDR3 DNA follows: TGTGCCAGCAGTAAGTTAGGTTCTGGGGCCAACGTCCTGACTTTC.

This clonotype occurred many times. The rearrangement links TRBV4-1 to TRBJ2-4, with D unresolved. Germline CDR1 is MGHRA and CDR2 is YSYEKL. Trimming cost V 2 bases and J 8 bases, with 10 bases left between them. The CDR3 is 13 residues long. The CDR3 sequence: CASSQLATDIQYF. CDR3 sequence (DNA): TGCGCCAGCAGCCAACTGGCGACGGACATTCAGTACTTC.

This clonotype was counted at least ten times. V and J are TRBV20-1 and TRBJ2-7, with D unresolved. CDR1 is DFQATT and CDR2 is SNEGSKA in the germline V gene (reference sequence). Between the trimmed V and J ends, which lost 0 bases and 4 bases, there was a span of 10 bases. The CDR3 is made up of 13 amino acids. The CDR3 region has the DNA TGCAGTGCTAGAGACTCGATGGGGTACGAGCAGTACTTC. Translating it yields CSARDSMGYEQYF.

This clonotype showed up many times. As DNA, the CDR3 is TGCAGTGCTAGATTCCATCGGGGAGAGACCCAGTACTTC. Encoded protein: CSARFHRGETQYF. The genes are TRBV20-1 and TRBJ2-5, with D tentatively TRBD2 (5 bases). CDR1 DFQATT and CDR2 SNEGSKA come from the germline V gene (reference sequence). This CDR3 region has 13 residues. The V and J ends lost 2 bases and 4 bases respectively, with 11 bases between them.

Points on this clonotype: One end of the junction is discordant with germline, which a read error may explain. This rearrangement joins TRBV3-1 to TRBJ2-2, with 10 bases lining up with TRBD1. Germline CDR1 is LGHDT and CDR2 is YNNKEL (reference sequence). The CDR3 is made up of 16 amino acids. CDR3 sequence: CASSHLGQGNTGELLF. CDR3 nucleotide sequence: TGTGCCAGCAGCCACCTGGGACAGGGGAACACCGGGGAGCTGCTTTTT.

This clonotype showed up many times. The rearrangement joins TRBV23-1 to TRBJ2-7, with D possibly called TRBD1 or TRBD2 (5 bases each). TRBV23-1 is known as an ORF, though its function is uncertain. This CDR3 has 17 amino acids. Trimming pared 5 bases from V and 4 bases from J, leaving 24 bases between. CDR3 amino acids: CASSTPPEVKEGYEQYF. The CDR3 nucleotides are TGCGCCAGCAGTACACCCCCCGAGGTGAAAGAGGGGTACGAGCAGTACTTC.

Regarding this clonotype: A much larger clone differs by one base, so this may be a read error. This chain joins TRBV19 and TRBJ2-7, with 9 bases fitting TRBD1. The CDR3 contains 13 residues. J lost 7 bases, V lost 5 bases, and 6 bases had no gene match. Germline lookup yields CDR1 LNHDA and CDR2 SQIVND (reference sequence). The CDR3 DNA reads as TGTGCCAGTAGTCTAGCGACAGGGGGAGAGCAGTACTTC. Its translation: CASSLATGGEQYF.

This clonotype was seen ten or more times. The chain links TRBV4-3 to TRBJ2-3; 8 nucleotides align to TRBD2. V dropped 4 bases and J dropped 4; count of bases not matched to a gene: 13. Looked up from germline, CDR1 is LGHNA and CDR2 is YSLEER. The CDR3 is made up of 17 amino acids. As DNA, the CDR3 is TGCGCCAGCAGCCCTAACCGTCGCAGCGGGGGCGCAGATACGCAGTATTTT. Its translation: CASSPNRRSGGADTQYF.

The chain joins TRBV11-2 to TRBJ2-5; D call uncertain. Germline V lookup: CDR1 SGHAT, CDR2 FQNNGV. The CDR3 runs 14 residues. V was pared by 5 bases and J by 5 bases, with 15 bases between. CDR3 region: CASSPPPVGETQYF. The CDR3 nucleotides read TGTGCCAGCAGCCCACCCCCCGTTGGGGAGACCCAGTACTTC. Variable domain in full (rest from reference TRBV11-2 and TRBJ2-5): EAGVAQSPRYKIIEKRQSVAFWCNPISGHATLYWYQQILGQGPKLLIQFQNNGVVDDSQLPKDRFSAERLKGVDSTLKIQPAKLEDSAVYLCASSPPPVGETQYFGPGTRLLVL.

This clonotype was counted once. The chain carries TRBV19 and TRBJ1-2, with 8 bases aligning to TRBD1. Per germline, CDR1 LNHDA and CDR2 SQIVND (reference sequence). The CDR3 sequence is 13 residues long. V was pared by 4 bases and J by 10 bases, with 8 bases of the junction left unmatched. CDR3: CASSTGQVNVYTF. Written as DNA, the CDR3 is TGTGCCAGTAGTACGGGACAGGTTAATGTCTACACCTTC.

This clonotype came up many times. The chain carries TRBV20-1 and TRBJ2-7, with 8 bases lining up with TRBD1. Germline CDR1 is DFQATT and CDR2 is SNEGSKA (reference sequence). V shed 5 bases and J 4 bases; nucleotides not matched to a gene: 7. This CDR3 contains 13 residues. CDR3 region: CSARLTGVYEQYF. The CDR3 DNA is TGCAGTGCTCGATTGACAGGGGTGTACGAGCAGTACTTC.

In its sample, this clonotype was seen once. A much larger clone lies one base from this, so it may be a read error. CDR3 nucleotide sequence: TGTGCCAGCTGCGTAGCTAAGGACAGGTCATACACTGAAGCTTTCTTT. As protein: CASCVAKDRSYTEAFF. This chain joins TRBV9 and TRBJ1-1, with TRBD1 matching over 7 bases. Germline values: CDR1 SGDLS, CDR2 YYNGEE. This CDR3 has 16 residues.

This clonotype showed up many times. The chain recombines TRBV7-9 with TRBJ2-6, with unresolved D. V lost 2 bases, J lost 1 base, and 12 bases lay in between. Germline loops: CDR1 SEHNR, CDR2 FQNEAQ (reference sequence). The CDR3 length is 17 residues. CDR3 sequence: CASSLLMRQSGANVLTF. The CDR3 coding sequence is TGTGCCAGCAGCTTATTAATGAGGCAGTCTGGGGCCAACGTCCTGACTTTC.

In regard to this clonotype: Just one base apart from a much larger clone, this may be a read error. The V gene is TRBV7-8, the J gene TRBJ2-1; D is perhaps TRBD1 (6 bases). Germline CDR1 is SGHVS and CDR2 is FQNEAQ. The CDR3 totals 13 residues. CDR3: CAISLGQFSEQFF. The CDR3 DNA reads as TGTGCCATCAGCTTAGGACAGTTCTCGGAGCAGTTCTTC. Looking up the rest from reference TRBV7-8 and TRBJ2-1 gives the full variable domain: GAGVSQSPRYKVAKRGQDVALRCDPISGHVSLFWYQQALGQGPEFLTYFQNEAQLDKSGLPSDRFFAERPEGSVSTLKIQRTQQEDSAVYLCAISLGQFSEQFFGPGTRLTVL.

This clonotype has a handful of counts. Since a much larger clone is just one base distant, this may be a read error. The chain uses TRBV6-5 and TRBJ2-1; D remains ambiguous. The germline CDR1 and CDR2 sequences are MNHEY and SVGAGI. V dropped 2 bases and J dropped 9 bases, with 5 bases sitting between them. There are 11 residues in the CDR3. As DNA, the CDR3 is TGTGCCAGCAGTTACGGGCCTGAGCAGTTCTTC. Its translation is CASSYGPEQFF.

This clonotype was recorded many times. The chain uses TRBV20-1 and TRBJ2-7; D perhaps matches TRBD2 (6 bases). V was clipped by 6 bases and J by 3 bases, with 21 bases between them. CDR1 is DFQATT and CDR2 is SNEGSKA in the germline V gene (reference sequence). The CDR3 length is 15 residues. CDR3 coding DNA: TGCAGTGCCACAGTCAGCCGGGACTCGATCTACGAGCAGTACTTC. It translates to CSATVSRDSIYEQYF.

In its sample, this clonotype was seen many times. The CDR3 sequence: CASSYEVDMNTEAFF. CDR3 coding DNA: TGTGCCAGCAGTTACGAGGTAGACATGAACACTGAAGCTTTCTTT. The chain links TRBV6-5 to TRBJ1-1, with D hard to call. V was clipped by 2 bases and J by 0 bases, with 10 bases between them. Germline CDR1 is MNHEY and CDR2 is SVGAGI. CDR3 size: 15 residues.

This clonotype was seen only a few times. V is TRBV5-1 and J is TRBJ2-2; D gene ambiguous. Trimming took 3 bases from V and 5 from J, leaving 11 bases between them. This CDR3 is built from 14 residues. Germline assignment: CDR1 SGHRS and CDR2 YFSETQ. Here the CDR3 reads CASSSFLGTGELFF. DNA of the CDR3: TGCGCCAGCAGCTCATTTCTGGGGACCGGGGAGCTGTTTTTT.

This clonotype has more than one count but fewer than ten. The chain joins TRBV3-1 to TRBJ2-2; a weak D match, TRBD2 (5 bases). The CDR3 spans 16 residues. V lost 7 bases and J lost 6, with 21 bases in between. The germline gives CDR1 LGHDT, CDR2 YNNKEL (reference sequence). The CDR3 DNA sequence: TGTGCCAGCACCCCGGGCCTCCCTGGGCGGGCCGGGGAGCTGTTTTTT. Amino acids: CASTPGLPGRAGELFF.

This clonotype was found many times. The chain uses TRBV30 and TRBJ1-2; D not certain. The germline V gene encodes CDR1 GTSNPN and CDR2 SVGIG (reference sequence). The V end was cut by 2 bases, the J end by 4 bases, with 8 bases between. The CDR3 is 12 residues long. The CDR3, as DNA: TGTGCCTGGAGTCAAACGGGCTATGGCTACACCTTC. This encodes CAWSQTGYGYTF.

At least ten counts were recorded for this clonotype. V usage is TRBV7-2 and J usage is TRBJ2-3; weak D call: TRBD1 (6 bases). This CDR3 spans 15 amino acids. Germline-derived CDR1 and CDR2 are SGHTA and FQGNSA. V was pared by 4 bases and J by 0 bases, with 11 bases between. The CDR3 DNA reads as TGTGCCAGCAGCTCAACGACAGGTAGCACAGATACGCAGTATTTT. It yields the protein CASSSTTGSTDTQYF.

This clonotype was seen only a few times. The chain uses TRBV4-3 and TRBJ2-3, with D perhaps given as TRBD1 or TRBD2 (6 bases each). The CDR3 is made up of 18 amino acids. Germline V lookup: CDR1 LGHNA, CDR2 YSLEER. V lost 3 bases and J lost 2, with 21 bases in between. DNA of the CDR3: TGCGCCAGCAGCCATAACACGGGGGCAGTTCCCTACACAGATACGCAGTATTTT. Residues: CASSHNTGAVPYTDTQYF.

This clonotype was seen repeatedly, ten times or more. The chain uses TRBV19 and TRBJ1-5, with 8 bases fitting TRBD1. J gave up 2 bases and V 4 bases, and 4 bases lay outside the gene matches. This CDR3 has 15 residues. Germline lookup yields CDR1 LNHDA and CDR2 SQIVND (reference sequence). CDR3 DNA sequence: TGTGCCAGTAGTAAGACGACAGGGGGCAATCAGCCCCAGCATTTT. It encodes CASSKTTGGNQPQHF. The variable domain in full, completed from reference TRBV19 and TRBJ1-5, reads DGGITQSPKYLFRKEGQNVTLSCEQNLNHDAMYWYRQDPGQGLRLIYYSQIVNDFQKGDIAEGYSVSREKKESFPLTVTSAQKNPTAFYLCASSKTTGGNQPQHFGDGTRLSIL.

In its sample, this clonotype was seen many times. The rearrangement links TRBV7-2 to TRBJ1-2; no clear D gene. The CDR3 loop spans 14 amino acids. Per germline, CDR1 SGHTA and CDR2 FQGNSA. V dropped 6 bases and J dropped 7 bases, with 18 bases sitting between them. CDR3 DNA: TGTGCCAGCAGTGCTGCGGACGGTGTCTTTGGCTACACCTTC. It is translated as CASSAADGVFGYTF. The variable domain in full, completed from reference TRBV7-2 and TRBJ1-2, reads GAGVSQSPSNKVTEKGKDVELRCDPISGHTALYWYRQSLGQGLEFLIYFQGNSAPDKSGLPSDRFSAERTGGSVSTLTIQRTQQEDSAVYLCASSAADGVFGYTFGSGTRLTVV.

This clonotype was found many times. The V gene is TRBV6-5, the J gene TRBJ1-1; D gene unclear. Germline CDR1 is MNHEY and CDR2 is SVGAGI. The V end lost 4 bases, the J end lost 2 bases, and 5 bases lay between the germline ends. CDR3 length: 12 residues. CDR3: CASSFANTEAFF. CDR3 nucleotides: TGTGCCAGCAGTTTTGCCAACACTGAAGCTTTCTTT.

Points on this clonotype: It may be a read error: a sequence one base away is much more abundant. The J gene is TRBJ2-7, the V gene TRBV5-1, with D perhaps TRBD1 (5 bases). CDR1 and CDR2 (germline): SGHRS, YFSETQ. The germline V and J ends were trimmed by 6 bases and 6 bases, with 16 bases remaining between them. CDR3 length equals 13 residues. This CDR3 reads CASTPLTEAEQYF. The DNA of the CDR3 is TGCGCCAGCACCCCACTGACAGAGGCCGAGCAGTACTTC.

This clonotype came up a few times. V and J are TRBV10-3 and TRBJ2-5; TRBD2 might be the D (6 bases). The CDR3 runs to 15 residues. Trimming removed 0 bases at V and 7 bases at J, with 15 bases between. Looked up from germline, CDR1 is ENHRY and CDR2 is SYGVKD. The CDR3 DNA reads as TGTGCCATCAGTGAGTCGGAGACTAGGATAGGGACCCAGTACTTC. Translated, it gives CAISESETRIGTQYF.

This clonotype occurred many times. This chain joins TRBV2 and TRBJ2-7; tentative D call: TRBD1 (5 bases). V lost 6 bases to trimming and J lost 4 bases, with 10 bases between them. Germline V lookup: CDR1 SNHLY, CDR2 FYNNEI. The length of the CDR3 is 12 residues. The CDR3 reads CASRTTGYEQYF. Here the CDR3 DNA reads TGTGCCAGCAGGACCACAGGATACGAGCAGTACTTC.

The chain employs TRBV13 and TRBJ1-2; 7 bases are a match to TRBD1. V was pared by 7 bases and J by 5 bases, with 13 bases of the junction left unmatched. This CDR3 comprises 15 residues. CDR1 is PRHDT and CDR2 is FYEKMQ in the germline V gene (reference sequence). CDR3 sequence: CASTSFGTDSYGYTF. DNA of the CDR3: TGTGCCAGCACCTCATTTGGGACAGACAGTTATGGCTACACCTTC.

This clonotype was observed at least ten times. This chain joins TRBV20-1 and TRBJ1-1; no clear D gene. CDR1 is DFQATT and CDR2 is SNEGSKA in the germline V gene (reference sequence). The CDR3 loop spans 11 amino acids. V lost 4 bases and J lost 0, with 3 bases in between. This CDR3 reads CSAIMNTEAFF. In DNA, the CDR3 is TGCAGTGCTATAATGAACACTGAAGCTTTCTTT.

At least ten counts were recorded for this clonotype. In DNA form, the CDR3 reads TGCAGCGTTGAGGAATTGACAGCCATGAACACTGAAGCTTTCTTT. Amino acids: CSVEELTAMNTEAFF. The chain links TRBV29-1 to TRBJ1-1; maybe TRBD1 (5 bases). Germline V gene lookup returns CDR1 SQVTM and CDR2 ANQGSEA. The CDR3 loop spans 15 amino acids. The V and J ends lost 3 bases and 0 bases respectively, with 14 bases between them.

This clonotype was observed at least ten times. V and J are TRBV4-1 and TRBJ2-3; D gene ambiguous. Germline CDR1 is MGHRA and CDR2 is YSYEKL. With 0 bases removed from V and 4 bases from J, the gap between germline ends came to 14 bases. The CDR3 loop spans 16 amino acids. CDR3 nucleotides: TGCGCCAGCAGCCAAGATTTCGGTCCCGCCGCAGATACGCAGTATTTT. Protein: CASSQDFGPAADTQYF.